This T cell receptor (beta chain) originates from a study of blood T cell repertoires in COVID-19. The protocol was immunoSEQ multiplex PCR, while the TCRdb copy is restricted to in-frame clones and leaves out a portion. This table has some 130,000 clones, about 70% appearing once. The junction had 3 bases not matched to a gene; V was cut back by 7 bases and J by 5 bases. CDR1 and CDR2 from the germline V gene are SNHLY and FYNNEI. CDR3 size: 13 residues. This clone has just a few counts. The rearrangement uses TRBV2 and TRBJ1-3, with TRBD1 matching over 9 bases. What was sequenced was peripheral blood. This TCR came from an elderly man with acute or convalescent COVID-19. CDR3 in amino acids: CASMGTGRNTIYF. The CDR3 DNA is TGTGCCAGCATGGGGACAGGGCGAAACACCATATATTTT. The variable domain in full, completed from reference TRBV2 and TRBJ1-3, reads EPEVTQTPSHQVTQMGQEVILRCVPISNHLYFYWYRQILGQKVEFLVSFYNNEISEKSEIFDDQFSVERPDGSNFTLKIRSTKLEDSAMYFCASMGTGRNTIYFGEGSWLTVV.